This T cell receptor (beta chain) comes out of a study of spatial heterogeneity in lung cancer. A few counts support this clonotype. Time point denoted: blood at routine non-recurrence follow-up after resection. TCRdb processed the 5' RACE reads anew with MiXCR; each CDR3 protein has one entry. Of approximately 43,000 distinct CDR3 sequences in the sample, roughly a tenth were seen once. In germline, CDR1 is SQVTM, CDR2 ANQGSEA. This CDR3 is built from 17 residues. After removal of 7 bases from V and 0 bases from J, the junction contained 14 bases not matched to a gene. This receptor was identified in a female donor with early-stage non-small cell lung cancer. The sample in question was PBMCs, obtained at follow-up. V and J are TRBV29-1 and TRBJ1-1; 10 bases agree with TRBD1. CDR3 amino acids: CSAAVPGQGRLNTEAFF. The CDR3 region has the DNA TGCAGCGCCGCCGTCCCGGGACAGGGGCGACTGAACACTGAAGCTTTCTTT.